The present TCR beta chain was sequenced within a study of blood T cells in healthy people across ages. With respect to this clonotype: The antigen remains unidentified.

Study-wide results and caveats: As age increased, TCR beta diversity per million T cells fell in a roughly linear fashion.

The authors ran a second PCR of about 6 to 11 cycles using a sample-barcoded 5' primer and a J-beta primer mix. In TCRdb, the 5' RACE reads were re-called with MiXCR into one record per CDR3 protein. The table shows about 1.4 million distinct CDR3 sequences, with approximately 59% occurring only once. The CDR3 runs to 12 residues. Per the germline V gene, CDR1 is SQVTM and CDR2 is ANQGSEA. V gave up 3 bases and J gave up 5 bases; unmatched junction bases: 4. The specimen sequenced was blood. The J gene is TRBJ2-7, the V gene TRBV29-1; 7 positions agree with TRBD2. The receptor was isolated from a young man in good health. The CDR3 sequence is CSVDGGINEQYF. Here the CDR3 DNA reads TGCAGCGTTGACGGGGGGATTAACGAGCAGTACTTC.